This T cell receptor (beta chain) was captured by sequencing in a study of blood T cells in healthy people across ages. Study background: Per two T cells, about one barcoded beta molecule was captured through template switching.

This CDR3 is built from 17 residues. J was trimmed by 2 bases and V by 5 bases; bases with no gene match: 9. CDR1 is SGHTA and CDR2 is FQGNSA in the germline V gene. Next came a second PCR, run for about 7 to 12 cycles, which used a sample-barcoded 5' primer along with a J-beta primer mix. TCRdb reprocessed the 5' RACE reads with MiXCR, giving one entry per CDR3 protein. The sample yields 1.5 million to 2 million distinct CDR3 sequences, more than 35% seen once. This TCR was recovered from a human donor in good health. The chain is built from TRBV7-2 and TRBJ2-1; 10 bases map to TRBD1. Sequenced input: blood. In nucleotides, the CDR3 is TGTGCCAGCAGCGGGACAGGGGCCCAAACTCCCTACAATGAGCAGTTCTTC. Translated: CASSGTGAQTPYNEQFF.